This T cell receptor beta chain was obtained from a study of blood T cells in healthy people across ages. A J-beta primer mix and a sample-barcoded 5' primer were used in a second PCR of about 6 to 12 cycles. TCRdb passed the 5' RACE reads through MiXCR, listing each CDR3 protein once. The sample lists about 1.8 million distinct CDR3 sequences, 49% occurring once. The CDR3 contains 15 residues. Germline CDR1 is PRHDT and CDR2 is FYEKMQ (reference sequence). V trimming: 5 bases; J trimming: 8 bases; junction bases outside the gene matches: 9. Donor samples were obtained from healthy Caucasian individuals from Russia, aged about 6 to 100. RNA extraction gave at least 5.5 micrograms of total RNA per sample.

The TCR comes from a woman in her thirties or forties in good health. The chain combines TRBV13 with TRBJ2-1, with 10 bases matching TRBD2. Sequenced sample: blood. The CDR3 region is CASSERGTSVDEQFF. DNA of the CDR3: TGTGCCAGCAGCGAGCGAGGGACTAGCGTCGATGAGCAGTTCTTC.